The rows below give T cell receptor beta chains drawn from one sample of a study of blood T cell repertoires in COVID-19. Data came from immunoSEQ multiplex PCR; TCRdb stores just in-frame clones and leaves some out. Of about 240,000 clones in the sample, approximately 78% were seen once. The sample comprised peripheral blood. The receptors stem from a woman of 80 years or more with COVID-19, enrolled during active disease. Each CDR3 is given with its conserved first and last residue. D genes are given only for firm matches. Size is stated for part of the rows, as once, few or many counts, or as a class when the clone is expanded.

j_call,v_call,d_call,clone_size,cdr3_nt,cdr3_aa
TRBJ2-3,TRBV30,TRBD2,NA,TGTGCCTGGAGTGTACGCGGGAGCCTGACAGATACGCAGTATTTT,CAWSVRGSLTDTQYF
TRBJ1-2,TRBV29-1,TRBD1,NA,TGCAGCGGGCAAACCGGGACAGGCTATGGCTACACCTTC,CSGQTGTGYGYTF
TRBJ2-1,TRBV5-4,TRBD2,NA,TGTGCCAGCAGCTGGGGACTAGCGGGAGTCTATGAGCAGTTCTTC,CASSWGLAGVYEQFF
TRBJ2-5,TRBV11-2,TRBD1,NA,TGTGCCAGCAGCTTATCAGGGACAGGGGAAGAGACCCAGTACTTC,CASSLSGTGEETQYF
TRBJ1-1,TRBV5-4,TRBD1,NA,TGTGCCAGCAGCTCCCGGGACAGGGATAGGAACACTGAAGCTTTCTTT,CASSSRDRDRNTEAFF
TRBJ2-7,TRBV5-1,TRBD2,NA,TGCGCCAGCAGAGGGACGCGGGAGGGTTACGAGCAGTACTTC,CASRGTREGYEQYF
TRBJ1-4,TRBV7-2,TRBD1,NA,TGTGCCAGCAGGCGAGGACAGGGGAGGGGAGGGTTCACTAATGAAAAACTGTTTTTT,CASRRGQGRGGFTNEKLFF
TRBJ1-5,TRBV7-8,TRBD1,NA,TGTGCCAGCAGCTTATCGTGGGACAGGCGAACTAATCAGCCCCAGCATTTT,CASSLSWDRRTNQPQHF
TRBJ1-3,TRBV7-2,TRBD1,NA,TGTGCCAGCAGCTCCAGACAGGGTTATGGAAACACCATATATTTT,CASSSRQGYGNTIYF
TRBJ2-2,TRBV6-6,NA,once,TGTGCCAGCAGTTCCTTGGCGGACACCGGGGAGCTGTTTTTT,CASSSLADTGELFF
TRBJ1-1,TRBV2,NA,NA,TGTGCCTCCATGAGGTTCGAGAACACTGAAGCTTTCTTT,CASMRFENTEAFF
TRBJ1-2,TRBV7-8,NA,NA,TGTGCCAGCAGCCCCCAGACAGGTTATGATGGCTACACCTTC,CASSPQTGYDGYTF
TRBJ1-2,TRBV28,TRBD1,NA,TGTGCCAGCAGCCCGACAGGGGGCTATGGCTACACCTTC,CASSPTGGYGYTF
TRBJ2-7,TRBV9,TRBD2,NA,TGTGCCAGCAGCGGTAGCGGGGGATCCTACGAGCAGTACTTC,CASSGSGGSYEQYF
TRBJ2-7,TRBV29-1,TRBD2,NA,TGCAGCGTAGACAACCCTAGGACTAGCGGGAGTTACGAGCAGTACTTC,CSVDNPRTSGSYEQYF
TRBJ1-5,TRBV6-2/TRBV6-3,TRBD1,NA,TGTGCCAGCAGTCCACAGGGGGGTAGCAATCAGCCCCAGCATTTT,CASSPQGGSNQPQHF
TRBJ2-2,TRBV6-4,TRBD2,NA,TGTGCCAGCAGTGCCACTAGCGGGATTAACACCGGGGAGCTGTTTTTT,CASSATSGINTGELFF
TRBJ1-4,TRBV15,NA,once,TGTGCCACCAGCAGACCCCTAGGGGGGGGGAATGAAAAACTGTTTTTT,CATSRPLGGGNEKLFF
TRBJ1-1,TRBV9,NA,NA,TGTGCCAGCAGCGTAAGGCCCGGCCCCCGGGGGACTGAAGCTTTCTTT,CASSVRPGPRGTEAFF
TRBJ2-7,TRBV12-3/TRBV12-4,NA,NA,TGTGCCAGCAGCTCTTGGCGGTACGAGCAGTACTTC,CASSSWRYEQYF
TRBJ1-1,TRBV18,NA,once,TGTGCCAGCTCATCGAGACAGGAAATGAACACTGAAGCTTTCTTT,CASSSRQEMNTEAFF
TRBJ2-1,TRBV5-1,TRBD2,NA,TGCGCCAGCAACCCAGCGGGGGGGAATGAGCAGTTCTTC,CASNPAGGNEQFF
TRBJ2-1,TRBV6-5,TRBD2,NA,TGTGCCAGCGGTCTAGCGGCTTCCTACAATGAGCAGTTCTTC,CASGLAASYNEQFF
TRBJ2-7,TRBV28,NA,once,TGTGCCAGCAGCCCCTCGGGTCCCTCCTACGAGCAGTACTTC,CASSPSGPSYEQYF
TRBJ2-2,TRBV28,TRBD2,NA,TGTGCCAGCAGTGACCATAGCGGGGCCTACGGGGAGCTGTTTTTT,CASSDHSGAYGELFF
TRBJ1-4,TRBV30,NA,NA,TGTGCCTGGAGTGCCAACACCCCCAGGCGTGAAAAACTGTTTTTT,CAWSANTPRREKLFF
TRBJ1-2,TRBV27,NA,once,TGTGCCAGTGCCCGGGAGGGGTTTGGCTACACCTTC,CASAREGFGYTF
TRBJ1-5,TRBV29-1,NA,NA,TGCAGCGTTGGGGCAGGACAAGGGCAGCCCCAGCATTTT,CSVGAGQGQPQHF
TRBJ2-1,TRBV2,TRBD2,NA,TGTGCCAGCAGTGTCGGCGGGGGGGGATTTGATGAGCAGTTCTTC,CASSVGGGGFDEQFF
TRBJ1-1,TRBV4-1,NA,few,TGCGCCAGCAGAAACAGGGCGATGAACACTGAAGCTTTCTTT,CASRNRAMNTEAFF
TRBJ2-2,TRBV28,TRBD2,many,TGTGCCAGCAGTTTATGGCGACTAGCGGGAGGGCCCGGGGAGCTGTTTTTT,CASSLWRLAGGPGELFF
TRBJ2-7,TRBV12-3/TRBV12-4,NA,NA,TGTGCCAGCAGTTTTATGGACAACCACGAGCAGTACTTC,CASSFMDNHEQYF
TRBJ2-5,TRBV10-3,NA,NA,TGTGCCATCACAGGCAGGGCCGGGGAGACCCAGTACTTC,CAITGRAGETQYF
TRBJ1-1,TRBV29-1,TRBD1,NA,TGCACCGGACGGGACAGCGGCACTGAAGCTTTCTTT,CTGRDSGTEAFF
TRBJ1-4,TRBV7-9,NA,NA,TGTGCCAGCAGCTTAACCGGGGGAGGATTCCTGTTTTTT,CASSLTGGGFLFF